This T cell receptor (beta chain) was recovered during a study of cytomegalovirus exposure and HLA in healthy donors. General study findings and limits: Earlier results showed most TCR beta V segments being productive about 87% or about 30% of the time. It was reported in a later analysis that an Asian-associated ancestry cluster showed fewer N-insertions than the roughly 670-donor mean. Analyzed later, most CMV-associated TCR beta chains appeared HLA-restricted. The authors enumerated around 150 TCR beta chains as linked to cytomegalovirus.

As regards this clone: Its antigen is unknown.

Looked up from germline, CDR1 is MNHEY and CDR2 is SMNVEV (reference sequence). Trimming shortened V by 7 bases and J by 1 base, and 11 bases separated the two germline ends. The CDR3 covers 14 residues. PCR amplification relied on 60 Vbeta primers (plus 13 Jbeta primers). Here immunoSEQ multiplex PCR was the method, and the copy in TCRdb shows in-frame clones only, minus some. The data hold about 160,000 clones, with roughly 82% observed a single time. V is TRBV27 and J is TRBJ1-5, with D possibly matching TRBD1 (6 bases). The receptor comes from a girl aged 10-17 years in good health and CMV-seropositive. The sample comprised PBMCs. The CDR3 nucleotides are TGTGCCAGCAACCCCAGGGGCAGCAATCAGCCCCAGCATTTT. Protein sequence: CASNPRGSNQPQHF.